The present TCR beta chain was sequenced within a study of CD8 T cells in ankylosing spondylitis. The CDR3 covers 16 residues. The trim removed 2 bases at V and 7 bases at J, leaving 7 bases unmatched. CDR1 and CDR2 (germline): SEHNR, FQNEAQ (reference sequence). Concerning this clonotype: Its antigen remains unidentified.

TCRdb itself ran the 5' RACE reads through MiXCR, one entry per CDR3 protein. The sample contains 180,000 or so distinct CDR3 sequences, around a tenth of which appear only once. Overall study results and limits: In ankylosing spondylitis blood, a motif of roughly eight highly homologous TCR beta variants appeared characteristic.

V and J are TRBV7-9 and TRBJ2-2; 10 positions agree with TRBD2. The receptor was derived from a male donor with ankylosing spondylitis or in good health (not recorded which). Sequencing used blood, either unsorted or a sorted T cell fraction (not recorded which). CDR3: CASSLNGLAGVGELFF. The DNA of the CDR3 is TGTGCCAGCAGCTTAAACGGTCTAGCGGGAGTCGGGGAGCTGTTTTTT.